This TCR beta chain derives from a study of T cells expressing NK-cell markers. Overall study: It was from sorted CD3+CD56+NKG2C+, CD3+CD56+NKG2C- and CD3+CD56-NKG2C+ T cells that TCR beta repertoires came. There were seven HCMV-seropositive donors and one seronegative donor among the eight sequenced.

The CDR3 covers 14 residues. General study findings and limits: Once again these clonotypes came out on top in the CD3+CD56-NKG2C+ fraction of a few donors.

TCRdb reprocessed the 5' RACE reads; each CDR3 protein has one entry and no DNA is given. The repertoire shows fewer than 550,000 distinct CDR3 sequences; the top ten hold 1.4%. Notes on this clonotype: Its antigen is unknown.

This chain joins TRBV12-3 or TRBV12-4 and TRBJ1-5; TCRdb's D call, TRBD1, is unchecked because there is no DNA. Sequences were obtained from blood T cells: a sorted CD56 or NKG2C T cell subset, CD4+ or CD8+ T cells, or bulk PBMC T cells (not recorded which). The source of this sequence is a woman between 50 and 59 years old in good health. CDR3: CASSLGQGWQPQHF.